This T cell receptor beta chain comes out of a study of a mutant IDH1 vaccine in newly diagnosed glioma. Overall study: Patients under treatment included about 62% males and about 38% females and had a mean age of around 37 years.

The time point is: week 23, last vaccination. In every dose of vaccine, 300 ug of mutant IDH1 20-mer peptide was given alongside topical imiquimod. Generated by immunoSEQ multiplex PCR, the TCRdb table keeps only in-frame clones and is missing some. The sample lists 75,000 to 80,000 clones, approximately 85% seen once, with around 0.77% in the top ten. Germline V gene lookup returns CDR1 SEHNR and CDR2 FQNEAQ (reference sequence). The CDR3 totals 13 residues. V lost 5 bases to trimming and J lost 2 bases, with 10 bases between them. Note on this clone: As yet, its antigen is unknown.

The gene calls are TRBV7-9 and TRBJ2-7, with D unresolved. This TCR derives from a woman aged 45 to 65 with glioma. The specimen comprised PBMCs, sampled from a glioma patient whose treatment included an IDH1 peptide vaccine. The CDR3 nucleotides read TGTGCCAGCAGCCCGGGCAGGACCTACGAGCAGTACTTC. Its protein product is CASSPGRTYEQYF.